This TCR beta chain comes out of a study of blood T cell repertoires in COVID-19 (dated by TCRdb to 2018 to 2021). Concerning the study at large: Collaborator samples came from the United States, Italy and Spain and covered acute and convalescent phases of COVID-19. The material from the prospective study consisted of cDNA or gDNA derived from T cells, B-cell-depleted T cells, or PBMCs. Deeply sampled blood TCRbeta repertoires from subjects exposed to, actively infected with, or recovered from COVID-19 were included in the dataset. A freely available public database, intended as a resource for researchers studying the immune response to SARS-CoV-2, is where the repertoires were released. The samples were drawn from the first 160 participants of the ongoing ImmuneRACE study and from 1,254 subjects provided by 6 global collaborators. Sample metadata almost always included a de-identified subject ID, COVID-19 status, age in years and sex. Where available, HLA class I and class II types were obtained from metadata supplied by the sample provider rather than from assay-based typing.

The collaborating institutions used their own protocols to collect whole blood in K2EDTA tubes. For TCRbeta analysis, collaborators shipped samples as frozen whole blood, isolated PBMCs, or DNA extracted from either of those sample types. This clone came up a few times. Its antigen has not been determined. Base qualities are missing; no much larger clone stands one base away. Here is what the overall study found, with its caveats: The amount of clinical and demographic metadata varied by source and participant and was provided uncurated.

TCRbeta CDR3 regions were amplified from genomic DNA by means of the immunoSEQ Assay, a bias-controlled multiplex PCR. Per the authors' processing: The number of nucleated cells in each sample was estimated from the amplification of reference gene primers within the assay. To quantify the absolute abundance of each unique TCRbeta CDR3 rearrangement, sequence reads were collapsed and filtered. For each sample, productive Simpson clonality was calculated as the square root of Simpson's diversity index over productive rearrangements. TCRdb's version of the immuneACCESS table is confined to in-frame rearrangements and falls short of the full clone set. An unresolved V gene accounts for under half of the shortfall where checked; the remainder is of unknown origin. The V and J calls and the clone size are those of that table, but D and trimming were determined from the DNA. This sample is represented by roughly 70,000 clones; about 90% of them were singletons. Approximately 8% of the sample belongs to the ten largest clones.

Trimming removed 4 bases from V and 5 bases from J, leaving 9 bases between the germline ends. CDR1 and CDR2 are read off the germline V gene (reference sequence) as SEHNR and FQNEAQ. From the cysteine up to the phenylalanine, the CDR3 has a length of 12 residues. Solely the CDR3 DNA is kept, with 36 bases framed from the first base. The rearrangement combines TRBV7-9 with TRBJ2-7; too little of a D gene remains to name it. The source of this sequence is a human donor in a cohort sampled during active COVID-19. The specimen was peripheral blood. The CDR3 region has the sequence CASSSSPHEQYF. The nucleotide sequence is given as TGTGCCAGCAGCTCCTCTCCCCACGAGCAGTACTTC. Where the CDR3 stops, the reference TRBV7-9 and TRBJ2-7 genes take over; the full variable domain is DTGVSQNPRHKITKRGQNVTFRCDPISEHNRLYWYRQTLGQGPEFLTYFQNEAQLEKSRLLSDRFSAERPKGSFSTLEIQRTEQGDSAMYLCASSSSPHEQYFGPGTRLTVT.